The 13 T cell receptor beta chains presented below share a single source sample, sequenced in a study of CD8+ T cells in alopecia areata. Samples from alopecia areata patients were lesional scalp punch biopsies and peripheral blood. Isolated RNA was reverse transcribed into cDNA used as the sequencing template. Profiled with immunoSEQ multiplex PCR; TCRdb holds only in-frame clones, not every one. The table has 6,500 to 9,000 clones, about three fifths seen once; the top ten hold roughly 13%. The sequencing used skin, collected at week 0. The source is a human donor with alopecia areata.

The V gene is TRBV30, the J gene TRBJ1-5; D not certain. This CDR3 contains 18 residues. Looked up from germline, CDR1 is GTSNPN and CDR2 is SVGIG (reference sequence). With 0 bases removed from V and 0 bases from J, the gap between germline ends came to 18 bases. CDR3 sequence: CAWSVSRMGYGSNQPQHF. CDR3 bases: TGTGCCTGGAGTGTCAGTAGGATGGGGTATGGTAGCAATCAGCCCCAGCATTTT.

The chain joins TRBV10-3 to TRBJ1-3; 9 nucleotides align to TRBD1. In germline, CDR1 is ENHRY, CDR2 SYGVKD. This CDR3 region has 15 residues. J lost 2 bases, V lost 5 bases, and 4 bases had no gene match. This CDR3 is CAISRTGVAGNTIYF. In DNA, the CDR3 is TGTGCCATCAGTAGGACAGGGGTGGCTGGAAACACCATATATTTT.

This chain uses TRBV6-1 with TRBJ2-3; D may match TRBD1 or TRBD2 (5 bases each). The germline V gene has CDR1 MNHNS and CDR2 SASEGT. Between the trimmed V and J ends, which lost 5 bases and 14 bases, there was a span of 14 bases. CDR3 size: 11 residues. For the CDR3, the DNA is TGTGCCAGCAGTCCGGGGACCGACCGGTATTTT. Its translation: CASSPGTDRYF.

Concerning this clone itself: A junction end diverges from the germline sequence, so it may reflect a read error. This chain uses TRBV7-9 with TRBJ2-2, with 13 bases identical to TRBD2. CDR3 length: 17 residues. Germline CDR1 SEHNR, CDR2 FQNEAQ (reference sequence). The CDR3 spells CASSPGLAGPGFGELFF. DNA of the CDR3: TGCGCCAGCAGCCCGGGACTAGCGGGACCGGGGTTCGGGGAGCTGTTTTTT.

The rearrangement uses TRBV19 and TRBJ1-5; tentatively, D is TRBD1 (5 bases). V was trimmed by 9 bases and J by 4 bases, leaving 13 bases between them. The CDR3 consists of 13 residues. Germline values: CDR1 LNHDA, CDR2 SQIVND (reference sequence). CDR3 residues: CASRRDRNQPQHF. CDR3 sequence (DNA): TGTGCCAGCCGCAGGGATAGGAATCAGCCCCAGCATTTT.

This clone was recorded a few times. The chain links TRBV4-1 to TRBJ2-1; 9 bases are shared with TRBD1. CDR1 and CDR2 from the germline V gene are MGHRA and YSYEKL. V was clipped by 4 bases and J by 8 bases; unmatched bases: 9. This CDR3 is 15 amino acids long. The CDR3 region is CASSRRDRVADEQFF. Here the CDR3 DNA reads TGCGCCAGCAGCCGTCGGGACAGGGTGGCGGATGAGCAGTTCTTC.

This clone was counted a single time. V usage is TRBV29-1 and J usage is TRBJ1-2; 8 bases align to TRBD1. V shed 7 bases and J 0 bases; nucleotides not matched to a gene: 4. Germline CDR1 SQVTM, CDR2 ANQGSEA. CDR3 length equals 13 residues. The CDR3 nucleotides are TGCAGCGCCCGGGACAGGACTAACTATGGCTACACCTTC. Protein sequence: CSARDRTNYGYTF.

The table lists this clone with a few counts. The genes are TRBV4-1 and TRBJ1-3; D is possibly TRBD1 (6 bases). The CDR3 is made up of 15 amino acids. Germline V gene data show CDR1 as MGHRA and CDR2 as YSYEKL. Trimming removed 0 bases at V and 2 bases at J, with 8 bases between. The CDR3 DNA reads as TGCGCCAGCAGCCAAGAAGGGGGAACTGGAAACACCATATATTTT. Residues: CASSQEGGTGNTIYF.

The chain links TRBV6-1 to TRBJ2-1; D is possibly TRBD2 (6 bases). Trimming took 7 bases from V and 9 from J, leaving 19 bases between them. The V gene's germline CDR1 is MNHNS and CDR2 SASEGT. The CDR3 consists of 14 residues. The CDR3 DNA follows: TGTGCCAGCACCTTAGAGGAGGGGTTGGGTGAGCAGTTCTTC. Translating gives CASTLEEGLGEQFF.

This clone was seen a handful of times. The CDR3 DNA is TGTGCCAGCAGACTCTCGGAGGGAGGGACCCAGTACTTC. It encodes CASRLSEGGTQYF. The chain links TRBV7-2 to TRBJ2-5; tentative D call: TRBD2 (6 bases). Germline V CDR1 and CDR2: SGHTA, FQGNSA. V was shortened by 6 bases and J by 7 bases, with 15 bases between the two germline ends. The CDR3 covers 13 residues.

This sequence joins TRBV2 and TRBJ2-7; TRBD2 might be the D (7 bases). The ends were cut back, 2 bases at V and 4 bases at J, with 21 bases in the middle. Germline V gene data show CDR1 as SNHLY and CDR2 as FYNNEI. The CDR3 contains 17 residues. DNA for the CDR3: TGTGCCAGCAGTGAATTCGGTCGGCGGGGGCCCGAATACGAGCAGTACTTC. Protein product: CASSEFGRRGPEYEQYF.

The CDR3 bases are TGTGCCAGGAGACAGGGGAACTATGGCTACACCTTC. Amino acids: CARRQGNYGYTF. The chain carries TRBV21-1 and TRBJ1-2; the tabulated D call, TRBD1, remains unverified against the DNA. TRBV21-1 is a documented pseudogene. The CDR3 is made up of 12 amino acids.

The V gene is TRBV29-1, the J gene TRBJ2-1, with D uncertain. V lost 6 bases to trimming and J lost 6 bases, with 0 bases between them. The CDR3 extends over 8 amino acids. CDR1 and CDR2 (germline): SQVTM, ANQGSEA. CDR3 bases: TGCAGCGTCAATGAGCAGTTCTTC. This gives the protein CSVNEQFF.